The entry that follows covers one TCR beta chain sequence. One end of the junction fails to match germline, which may point to a read error. These data come from a study of technical replicates of blood from several donors. Germline lookup yields CDR1 MDHEN and CDR2 SYDVKM. This CDR3 region has 12 residues. The assay was immunoSEQ multiplex PCR, and TCRdb's table has in-frame clones only and misses some. This sample has under 75,000 clones; around 96% occur once, and the top ten carry under 0.5%. The chain links TRBV28 to TRBJ2-3, with 10 bases lining up with TRBD1. This clonotype originated in a human donor in good health. Sequencing was performed on T cells isolated from PBMCs. The CDR3 nucleotides are TGTGCCAGCAGTGACAGGGGGCGCCCACAATCTTTT. This gives the protein CASSDRGRPQSF.